The next 7 T cell receptor beta chains were all read from a single sample in a study of blood T cell repertoires in COVID-19. Using immunoSEQ multiplex PCR, the repertoire was profiled, and TCRdb retains in-frame clones only, with some absent. The table lists some 300,000 clones, around 90% of them singletons. Sample: PBMCs or T cells enriched from blood (not recorded which). The receptors were gathered from a woman aged 30 to 39 who had recovered from COVID-19.

This clone was counted ten times or more. The chain joins TRBV11-2 to TRBJ1-1; 9 bases line up with TRBD1. The CDR3 totals 16 residues. V lost 5 bases, J lost 10 bases, and 17 bases stayed unmatched. Germline V gene lookup returns CDR1 SGHAT and CDR2 FQNNGV. The DNA of the CDR3 is TGTGCCAGCAGCCCGAACCGGGACAGGGAGAAAATTACAGCTTTCTTT. Translating gives CASSPNRDREKITAFF.

In its sample, this clone was seen once. The chain uses TRBV13 and TRBJ1-5; D is possibly TRBD1 (5 bases). The CDR3 has 13 amino acids. Germline CDR1 reads PRHDT; CDR2 reads FYEKMQ (reference sequence). V was shortened by 10 bases and J by 0 bases, with 10 bases between the two germline ends. The CDR3 is CATARGSNQPQHF. Written as DNA, the CDR3 is TGTGCCACCGCAAGGGGTAGCAATCAGCCCCAGCATTTT.

CDR3 DNA: TGTGCCAGCAGCTTTGGGACAGACTCTGGAAACACCATATATTTT. This encodes CASSFGTDSGNTIYF. The rearrangement links TRBV7-8 to TRBJ1-3; the match to TRBD1 covers 7 bases. The CDR3 spans 15 residues. V lost 3 bases and J lost 0; bases outside the gene matches: 2. Germline-derived CDR1 and CDR2 are SGHVS and FQNEAQ.

The chain links TRBV10-3 to TRBJ2-1; D remains unclear. This CDR3 has 13 residues. Trimming cost V 5 bases and J 5 bases, with 10 bases left between them. Germline CDR1 reads ENHRY; CDR2 reads SYGVKD. The CDR3 DNA follows: TGTGCCATCAGTCCGGTAGGAGACAATGAGCAGTTCTTC. This translates into CAISPVGDNEQFF.

The V gene is TRBV21-1, the J gene TRBJ1-4. TRBV21-1 is deemed a pseudogene. The CDR3 has 15 amino acids. The CDR3 reads CASSKLLSLDEKLFF. The DNA of the CDR3 is TGTGCCAGCAGCAAACTCCTTAGTTTGGATGAAAAACTGTTTTTT.

The CDR3 nucleotides are TGTGCCAGTAGTCTACGGACAGTCGGCAATCAGCCCCAGCATTTT. This encodes CASSLRTVGNQPQHF. This rearrangement joins TRBV19 to TRBJ1-5; D perhaps matches TRBD1 (6 bases). V lost 5 bases, J lost 2 bases, and 13 bases lay in between. The CDR3 has 15 amino acids. CDR1 and CDR2 from the germline V gene are LNHDA and SQIVND (reference sequence).

This chain uses TRBV6-2 or TRBV6-3 with TRBJ2-1, with TRBD1 matching over 7 bases. J was trimmed by 7 bases and V by 1 base; bases with no gene match: 7. CDR3 length equals 15 residues. Germline V gives CDR1 MNHEY, CDR2 SVGEGT. The CDR3 DNA reads TGTGCCAGCAGTTACTGGGACAGCAAGCGTAATGAGCAGTTCTTC. Amino acids: CASSYWDSKRNEQFF.